This T cell receptor beta chain was sequenced in a study of cytomegalovirus exposure and HLA in healthy donors. General study points: For cytomegalovirus status, the classifier reportedly gave diagnoses with high specificity and sensitivity.

PCR primers comprised 60 Vbeta and 13 Jbeta primers. Here immunoSEQ multiplex PCR was the method, and the copy in TCRdb shows in-frame clones only, minus some. Here the sample spans 150,000 to 200,000 clones, more than 9.5% being singletons. The CDR3 contains 18 residues. The V gene end was trimmed by 5 bases and the J gene end by 0 bases; junction bases not matched to a gene: 6. Germline CDR1 and CDR2: ENHRY and SYGVKD. Worth noting for this clone: Its antigen is still unknown.

Sequencing used PBMCs. The receptor was isolated from a man aged 50-60 years in good health and CMV-seropositive. This rearrangement joins TRBV10-3 to TRBJ2-3; 15 bases match TRBD2. CDR3 protein: CAISRTSGGAASTDTQYF. In nucleotides, the CDR3 is TGTGCCATCAGTCGGACTAGCGGGGGGGCCGCGAGCACAGATACGCAGTATTTT.